This T cell receptor (beta chain) was observed in a study of T cell clusters in autoimmune cytopenias. Study-wide background: The mean age of healthy donor controls was 55 to 57 years, the median roughly 60 years. Study-level points and caveats: TRB repertoire shifts in secondary cytopenia and chronic lymphocytic leukemia mostly reflected lymphoma, not autoimmunity. Physiological T cell clusters of healthy donors were apparently absent in primary autoimmune cytopenia patients.

CDR1 and CDR2 (germline): MNHEY, SMNVEV (reference sequence). This CDR3 is built from 15 residues. Tens of thousands of genome equivalents of blood DNA were amplified for TRB. TRB rearrangements were amplified by touch-down multiplex PCR with mixed TRB-A/B primers. Using the multiplex PCR reads, TCRdb records one entry per CDR3 protein without DNA. This sample's clone table lists over 6,000 distinct CDR3 sequences. To note about this clonotype: Its antigen is unidentified.

These data also featured in a second study, about T cell repertoires in aging, cancer and after chemotherapy. According to that study: Repeat sampling of healthy donors over several months to years showed clear clonal overlap.

The V gene is TRBV27, the J gene TRBJ2-2; TCRdb's D call of TRBD1 is untestable without DNA. This clonotype was obtained from a human donor in good health. The sample comprised peripheral blood. The CDR3 is CASSLTGGGTGELFF.